This entry lists 8 T cell receptor beta chains sequenced from one sample in a study of T cell repertoires in cytomegalovirus infection. No antigen has been assigned to these receptors. MiXCR, run by TCRdb on the reads, gives a single entry per CDR3 protein. The repertoire holds 750,000 to 950,000 distinct CDR3 sequences, with almost 30% as singletons. This sample comprised cultured CD8+ T cells from PBMCs, obtained from culture after CMV antigen stimulation. Receptors originate from a human donor in good health (CMV status not recorded). Some clones in this sample may be carry-over from other donors' samples.

This clonotype appeared a few times. This chain connects TRBV19 to TRBJ2-1; D possibly corresponds to TRBD1 (5 bases). CDR1 is LNHDA and CDR2 is SQIVND in the germline V gene (reference sequence). V was trimmed by 6 bases and J by 5 bases, leaving 17 bases between them. CDR3 size: 15 residues. Written as DNA, the CDR3 is TGTGCCAGTAGCATCAGGGTAATACGCAACAATGAGCAGTTCTTC. Translated, it gives CASSIRVIRNNEQFF.

This clonotype was picked up a small number of times. V gene TRBV6-5 combines with J gene TRBJ2-6, with D unresolved. CDR3 size: 16 residues. CDR1 is MNHEY, CDR2 SVGAGI, per germline. The germline V and J ends were trimmed by 5 bases and 2 bases, with 13 bases remaining between them. CDR3 region: CASSPFWVAGANVLTF. CDR3 bases: TGTGCCAGCAGTCCGTTTTGGGTTGCTGGGGCCAACGTCCTGACTTTC.

The chain carries TRBV12-3 or TRBV12-4 and TRBJ2-3, with 8 bases matching TRBD2. The J segment lost 6 bases and the V segment lost 4 bases, leaving 6 bases of the junction unmatched. The CDR3 extends over 14 amino acids. The DNA for the CDR3 is TGTGCCAGCAGTTCGGGGGGGGCAGCCGATACGCAGTATTTT. Its protein is CASSSGGAADTQYF.

This clonotype was detected once. The chain is built from TRBV12-3 or TRBV12-4 and TRBJ1-2; TRBD1 matches at 7 bases. V trimming: 6 bases; J trimming: 0 bases; junction bases outside the gene matches: 7. There are 15 residues in the CDR3. The CDR3 nucleotides read TGTGCCAGCAGCCGGGTCGGGACAGCTAACTATGGCTACACCTTC. This gives the protein CASSRVGTANYGYTF.

This clonotype was observed a few times. CDR3 in DNA: TGTGCCAGCAGTTATTACGCCGGGAGAACTAATGAAAAACTGTTTTTT. Its protein is CASSYYAGRTNEKLFF. The chain combines TRBV6-1 with TRBJ1-4; D is uncertain. V was pared by 5 bases and J by 1 base, with 14 bases between. Germline V CDR1 and CDR2: MNHNS, SASEGT. The CDR3 is 16 amino acids.

This clonotype was seen a few times. The CDR3 region has the DNA TGTGCCAGCAGCTTAGTTATTAACAGGGACGGGAGCAATCAGCCCCAGCATTTT. It codes for CASSLVINRDGSNQPQHF. The chain employs TRBV7-8 and TRBJ1-5; TRBD1 is a possible D gene (6 bases). Trimming cost V 1 base and J 1 base, with 17 bases left between them. The CDR3 is 18 residues long. Germline assignment: CDR1 SGHVS and CDR2 FQNEAQ.

The V and J genes are TRBV7-8 and TRBJ2-5; 9 nucleotides line up with TRBD1. From germline, CDR1 is SGHVS and CDR2 FQNEAQ. Trimming cost V 3 bases and J 2 bases; bases outside gene matches: 7. The CDR3 has 16 amino acids. The CDR3 protein is CASSFPGTGWQETQYF. As DNA, the CDR3 is TGTGCCAGCAGCTTTCCCGGGACAGGGTGGCAAGAGACCCAGTACTTC.

The chain has TRBV29-1 and TRBJ1-1; D gene uncertain. Trimming removed 4 bases from V and 1 base from J, with 10 bases in between. The CDR3 totals 13 residues. Germline CDR1 and CDR2: SQVTM and ANQGSEA. CDR3 protein: CSVGLAGNTEAFF. Here the CDR3 DNA reads TGCAGCGTTGGGTTGGCAGGGAACACTGAAGCTTTCTTT.